This T cell receptor (beta chain) was sequenced during a study of regulatory T cells in long-lasting Graves disease. Arm-PCR of CDR3 regions and iRepertoire HTBI primers were the basis on which TCR beta libraries were built. One entry per CDR3 protein, called by TCRdb with MiXCR from the multiplex PCR reads. This sample has 360,000 or so distinct CDR3 sequences, with 20% to 25% found just once. Stated time point: persistent/refractory GD, antithyroid drugs over 5 years with positive TRAb. The TCR library was made from RNA that had been extracted from PBMCs in TRIzol. On this clonotype itself: What it binds is unknown.

CDR1 is MNHNS, CDR2 SASEGT, per germline. The V segment lost 2 bases and the J segment 3 bases; nucleotides outside the gene matches: 10. The CDR3 is 18 amino acids. Study results and limitations: Samples came from peripheral blood alone, without thyroid tissue. Persistent Graves' patients showed less TCR diversity than newly diagnosed patients showed.

The V gene is TRBV6-1, the J gene TRBJ2-5; TRBD2 agrees at 12 bases. Sequences were derived from peripheral blood mononuclear cells (PBMCs), sampled when the disease was refractory, from a patient treated with antithyroid drugs. The source of this sequence is a woman between 35 and 50 years old with Graves disease. The CDR3 sequence: CASSEMVTSGSIKETQYF. In DNA, the CDR3 is TGTGCCAGCAGTGAAATGGTGACTAGCGGGAGCATTAAAGAGACCCAGTACTTC.